This is a list of T cell receptor beta chains from one sample in a study of T cells after yellow fever vaccination. TCRdb analysed the 5' RACE reads with MiXCR anew, one entry per CDR3 protein. Of under 300,000 distinct CDR3 sequences in the sample, 5.5% to 8.5% were seen once. Sequences were derived from CD4+ T cells sorted from PBMCs, sampled on the day of the yellow fever booster vaccination. Source of these receptors: a young man who received the YFV17D yellow fever vaccine. Both conserved end residues are part of each CDR3. The D gene is left open where the match is weak. A row's size may be missing; if present it is once, few, many or a size class.

j_gene,d_gene,abundance,v_gene,CDR3aa,CDR3nt
TRBJ2-1,NA,many,TRBV20-1,CSALMGTAFNEQFF,TGCAGTGCCCTCATGGGGACCGCCTTCAATGAGCAGTTCTTC
TRBJ2-1,TRBD2,many,TRBV5-1,CASTQPGLAGPYNEQFF,TGCGCCAGCACGCAACCGGGACTAGCGGGGCCCTACAATGAGCAGTTCTTC
TRBJ2-1,NA,few,TRBV3-1,CASSLNNNEQFF,TGTGCCAGCAGCCTGAACAACAATGAGCAGTTCTTC
TRBJ1-4,TRBD1,NA,TRBV30,CAWSLGQRKPKLFF,TGTGCCTGGAGTCTGGGACAGCGCAAACCAAAACTGTTTTTT
TRBJ2-5,TRBD1,NA,TRBV5-4,CASSQDRYQETQYF,TGTGCCAGCAGCCAGGACAGGTACCAAGAGACCCAGTACTTC
TRBJ1-6,NA,many,TRBV4-3,CASSHDYNSPLHF,TGCGCCAGCAGCCACGATTATAATTCACCCCTCCACTTT
TRBJ2-7,NA,NA,TRBV5-1,CASSLLGEDYEQYF,TGCGCCAGCAGCCTCCTGGGTGAGGACTACGAGCAGTACTTC
TRBJ2-1,NA,few,TRBV30,CAWSRGEGDYNEQFF,TGTGCCTGGAGTAGGGGAGAGGGGGATTACAATGAGCAGTTCTTC
TRBJ2-1,NA,many,TRBV7-2,CASSLGLTEQFF,TGTGCCAGCAGCTTAGGGTTGACTGAGCAGTTCTTC
TRBJ1-4,TRBD1,NA,TRBV29-1,CSGWDRSTNEKLFF,TGCAGCGGATGGGACAGATCAACTAATGAAAAACTGTTTTTT
TRBJ2-6,NA,few,TRBV2,CASAAQNSGANVLTF,TGTGCCAGTGCAGCCCAGAACTCTGGGGCCAACGTCCTGACTTTC
TRBJ2-3,NA,few,TRBV20-1,CSAKLRGSTDTQYF,TGCAGTGCTAAGCTGCGGGGAAGCACAGATACGCAGTATTTT
TRBJ2-1,NA,many,TRBV20-1,CSASKGNEQFF,TGCAGTGCTAGTAAAGGCAATGAGCAGTTCTTC
TRBJ1-6,NA,NA,TRBV7-2,CASSSGRINSPLHF,TGTGCCAGCAGCTCGGGACGGATAAATTCACCCCTCCACTTT
TRBJ2-7,NA,few,TRBV5-1,CASSLVGEGYEQYF,TGCGCCAGCAGCTTGGTAGGTGAGGGCTACGAGCAGTACTTC